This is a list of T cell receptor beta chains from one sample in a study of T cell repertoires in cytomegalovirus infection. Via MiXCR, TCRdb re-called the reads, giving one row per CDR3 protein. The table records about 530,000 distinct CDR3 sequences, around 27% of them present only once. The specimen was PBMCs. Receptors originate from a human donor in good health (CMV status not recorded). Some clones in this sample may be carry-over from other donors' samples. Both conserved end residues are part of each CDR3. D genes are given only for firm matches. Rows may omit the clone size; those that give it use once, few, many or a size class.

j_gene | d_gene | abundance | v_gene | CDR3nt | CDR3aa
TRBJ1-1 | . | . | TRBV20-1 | TGCAGTGCTAGAGAGGGAATCTTTGAAGCTTTCTTT | CSAREGIFEAFF
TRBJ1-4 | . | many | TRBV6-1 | TGTGCCAGCAGTGAAGGGGAAATAGGACCGTCCTCCAGGAATGAAAAACTGTTTTTT | CASSEGEIGPSSRNEKLFF
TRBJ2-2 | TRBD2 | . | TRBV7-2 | TGTGCCAGCAGCTTAGGCCGGGAGGGCACCGGGGAGCTGTTTTTT | CASSLGREGTGELFF
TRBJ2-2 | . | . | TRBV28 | TGTGCCAGCAGTTTATCCCCCGGGCCCGGCACCGGGGAGCTGTTTTTT | CASSLSPGPGTGELFF
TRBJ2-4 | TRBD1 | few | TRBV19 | TGTGCCAGTAGTATAAGGACAGGGCCAGAGGTAGTCAAAAACATTCAGTACTTC | CASSIRTGPEVVKNIQYF
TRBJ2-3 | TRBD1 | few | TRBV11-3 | TGTGCCAGCAGCCACAGGGGAGTCGATACGCAGTATTTT | CASSHRGVDTQYF
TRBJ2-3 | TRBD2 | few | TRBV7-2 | TGTGCCAGCAGCTTAACTAGCGGGCCACCCACAGATACGCAGTATTTT | CASSLTSGPPTDTQYF
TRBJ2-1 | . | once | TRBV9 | TGTGCCAGCAGCGTAGACGGGAGTGGAATAGATGAGCAGTTCTTC | CASSVDGSGIDEQFF
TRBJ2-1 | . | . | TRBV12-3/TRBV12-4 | TGTGCCAGCAGTTCTTTTGGGGGAGGTCGCGACAATGAGCAGTTCTTC | CASSSFGGGRDNEQFF
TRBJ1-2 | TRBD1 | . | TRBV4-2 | TGTGCCAGCAGCCAACCCCTGGCAGGGGGCGGCGGCTACACCTTC | CASSQPLAGGGGYTF
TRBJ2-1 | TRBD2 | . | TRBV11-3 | TGTGCCAGCAGTTCCTTTAGCGGGAGGAACGGTAATGAGCAGTTCTTC | CASSSFSGRNGNEQFF
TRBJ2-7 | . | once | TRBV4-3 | TGCGCCAGCAGCCAAGATTTGAGGGGGGCCTACGAGCAGTACTTC | CASSQDLRGAYEQYF
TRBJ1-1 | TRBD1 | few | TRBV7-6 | TGTGCCAGCAGCAAAACCAGGGGGGTTTCGACTGAAGCTTTCTTT | CASSKTRGVSTEAFF
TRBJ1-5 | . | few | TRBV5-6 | TGTGCCAGCAGCCGGACCAAAAATCAGCCCCAGCATTTT | CASSRTKNQPQHF
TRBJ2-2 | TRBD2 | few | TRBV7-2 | TGTGCCAGCAGCTTAGTTAGCGGGGGCGGGAACACCGGGGAGCTGTTTTTT | CASSLVSGGGNTGELFF
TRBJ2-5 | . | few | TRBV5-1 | TGCGCCAGCAGCTCCTATGTCGAAATGATGGAGACCCAGTACTTC | CASSSYVEMMETQYF
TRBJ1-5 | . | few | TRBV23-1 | TGCGCCAGCGGGCCGACAGTAATAATGAGTGGCAATCAGCCCCAGCATTTT | CASGPTVIMSGNQPQHF
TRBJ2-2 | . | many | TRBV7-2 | TGTGCCAGCAGCTTAGATGGGGGGAACACCGGGGAGCTGTTTTTT | CASSLDGGNTGELFF
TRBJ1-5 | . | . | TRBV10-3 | TGTGCCATCGGAGGGGTCGGCAATCAGCCCCAGCATTTT | CAIGGVGNQPQHF
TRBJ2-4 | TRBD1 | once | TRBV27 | TGTGCCAGCAGTGAGGGGACAGCCTTAGCCAAAAACATTCAGTACTTC | CASSEGTALAKNIQYF
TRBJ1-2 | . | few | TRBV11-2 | TGTGCCAGCAGGCCAGGCAACTATGGCTACACCTTC | CASRPGNYGYTF
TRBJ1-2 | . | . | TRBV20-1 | TGCAGTTTCCCGGGACTCTATGGCTACACCTTC | CSFPGLYGYTF
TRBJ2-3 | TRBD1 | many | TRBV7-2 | TGTGCCAGCAGCGGGGGACAGCGCGGCACAGATACGCAGTATTTT | CASSGGQRGTDTQYF
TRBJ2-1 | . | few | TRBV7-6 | TGTGCCAGCATTCGAACGTCGGGAGACTCCTACAATGAGCAGTTCTTC | CASIRTSGDSYNEQFF
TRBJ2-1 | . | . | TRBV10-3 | TGTGCCATCAGTGACCTTTCGTGGGTAGCGGCACACTACAATGAGCAGTTCTTC | CAISDLSWVAAHYNEQFF
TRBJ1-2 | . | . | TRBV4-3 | TGCGCCAGCAGCCAAAGATCAGGAGATGGCTACACCTTC | CASSQRSGDGYTF
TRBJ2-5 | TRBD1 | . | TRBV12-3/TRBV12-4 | TGTGCCAGCTCACCTACCATACAGGGGTTACAAGAGACCCAGTACTTC | CASSPTIQGLQETQYF
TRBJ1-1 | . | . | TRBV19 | TGTGCCAGTACCTCCCCGGTGCGGGTGAACACTGAAGCTTTCTTT | CASTSPVRVNTEAFF
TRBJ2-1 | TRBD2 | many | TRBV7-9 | TGTGCCAGCAGCGAACCTAGCGGGAGGAGGACTGAGCAGTTCTTC | CASSEPSGRRTEQFF
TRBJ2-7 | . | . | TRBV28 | TGTGCCAGCAGTCCCGCACGGGACAAAGACTACGAGCAGTACTTC | CASSPARDKDYEQYF
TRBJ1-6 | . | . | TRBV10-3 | TGTGCCATCAGAGGAGATACAGGGAGCTCCTATAATTCACCCCTCCACTTT | CAIRGDTGSSYNSPLHF
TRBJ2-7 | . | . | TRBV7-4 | TGTGCCAGCAGCCTGTCGGGACCTCAGGCCTACGAGCAGTACTTC | CASSLSGPQAYEQYF
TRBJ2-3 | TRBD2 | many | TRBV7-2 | TGTGCCAGCAGCTTAGCGCTCTTAGCGGGAGGAGCGAGCACAGATACGCAGTATTTT | CASSLALLAGGASTDTQYF
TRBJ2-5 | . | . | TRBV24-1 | TGTGCCACCAGTGATTTAGAGGAGACCCAGTACTTC | CATSDLEETQYF
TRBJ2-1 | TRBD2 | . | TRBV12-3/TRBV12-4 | TGTGCCAGCAGAAAGCGGGAGACGGGGAGTGAGCAGTTCTTC | CASRKRETGSEQFF
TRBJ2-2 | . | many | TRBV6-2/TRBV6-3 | TGTGCATCGGGGCAGGGGTTCTCCGGGGAGCTGTTTTTT | CASGQGFSGELFF
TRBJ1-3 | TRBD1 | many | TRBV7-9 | TGTGCCAGCAGCTTCCAGGGGGACACCATATATTTT | CASSFQGDTIYF
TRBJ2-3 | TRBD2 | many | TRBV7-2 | TGTGCCAGCAGCTTAGGAGGGGCGGGAGAGACAGATACGCAGTATTTT | CASSLGGAGETDTQYF
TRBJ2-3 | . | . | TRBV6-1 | TGTGCCAGCAGCGAAGTACGGGAGTTGGCGCAGTATTTT | CASSEVRELAQYF
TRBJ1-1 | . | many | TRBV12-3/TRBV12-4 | TGTGCCAGCAGTTTAGAGGGCTCGGGACGCACTGAAGCTTTCTTT | CASSLEGSGRTEAFF
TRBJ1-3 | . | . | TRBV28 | TGTGCCAGCAGTTTCGGCACTCCGGGGCAGAACCTTTCTGGAAACACCATATATTTT | CASSFGTPGQNLSGNTIYF
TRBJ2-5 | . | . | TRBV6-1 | TGTGCCAGCAGTCCCCCTTTACAAGAGACCCAGTACTTC | CASSPPLQETQYF
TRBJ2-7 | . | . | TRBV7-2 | TGTGCCAGCCTCCGGGGGGCCTCCTACGAGCAGTACTTC | CASLRGASYEQYF
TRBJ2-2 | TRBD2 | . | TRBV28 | TGTGCCAGCAGTTTTGTTAGAGCGGGAGGCGGCACCGGGGAGCTGTTTTTT | CASSFVRAGGGTGELFF
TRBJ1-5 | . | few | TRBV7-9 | TGTGCCAGCAGCCCCATCGGAAGTGCAGCCCAGCATTTT | CASSPIGSAAQHF
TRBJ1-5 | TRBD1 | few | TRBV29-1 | TGCAGCGTTGCCCAGACAGGGGGCAATCAGCCCCAGCATTTT | CSVAQTGGNQPQHF
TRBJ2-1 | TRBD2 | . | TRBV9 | TGTGCCAGCAGCCAGGGAGCGAGCGGGAGGGGAGATGAGCAGTTCTTC | CASSQGASGRGDEQFF
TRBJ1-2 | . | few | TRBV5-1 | TGCGCCAGCAGCTTAGGGGGGCATGAGGTCGATGGCTACACCTTC | CASSLGGHEVDGYTF
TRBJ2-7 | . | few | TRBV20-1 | TGCAGTGCTAGAGATCGTGGCGGGCCCTCCTACGAGCAGTACTTC | CSARDRGGPSYEQYF
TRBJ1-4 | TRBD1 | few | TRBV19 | TGTGCCAGTAGTATGACGGGCAGGGGGCGGTCGACTAATGAAAAACTGTTTTTT | CASSMTGRGRSTNEKLFF
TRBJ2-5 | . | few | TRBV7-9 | TGTGCCAGCAGCTTAAACAGGCGCGTTCAAGAGACCCAGTACTTC | CASSLNRRVQETQYF
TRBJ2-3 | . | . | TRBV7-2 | TGTGCCAGCAGCCCCCCGGACTTCACAGATACGCAGTATTTT | CASSPPDFTDTQYF
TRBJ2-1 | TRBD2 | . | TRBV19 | TGTGCCAGTAGTATAGATCCCGGTTCACTAGCGGGAAATGAGCAGTTCTTC | CASSIDPGSLAGNEQFF
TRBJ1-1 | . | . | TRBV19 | TGTGCCAGTAGTATAGTCTCTCGGAGGAACACTGAAGCTTTCTTT | CASSIVSRRNTEAFF